These T cell receptor beta chains were read from a single sample in a study of blood T cell repertoires in COVID-19. The assay was immunoSEQ multiplex PCR, and TCRdb's table has in-frame clones only and misses some. The sample consists of around 100,000 clones, about four fifths of them appearing once. The sequenced material came from peripheral blood. These receptors were taken from a woman older than 75 with active or convalescent COVID-19. Both conserved end residues are part of each CDR3. The D gene is left open where the match is weak. Clone size is given for some rows only: seen once, a few or many times, or a class if the clone is expanded.

abundance,d_gene,v_gene,j_gene,CDR3aa,CDR3nt
many,NA,TRBV7-2,TRBJ1-2,CASRQTGINYGYTF,TGTGCCAGCAGGCAGACCGGGATTAACTATGGCTACACCTTC
NA,NA,TRBV28,TRBJ2-5,CASSTPGTQYF,TGTGCCAGCTCTACTCCGGGGACCCAGTACTTC
once,TRBD2,TRBV11-2,TRBJ2-3,CASSLDRLAGGPGDF,TGTGCCAGCAGCTTAGACCGACTAGCGGGAGGGCCTGGGGATTTT
NA,NA,TRBV28,TRBJ1-5,CASSLPARGNQPQHF,TGTGCCAGCAGTTTACCCGCCAGGGGCAATCAGCCCCAGCATTTT
NA,TRBD1,TRBV6-6,TRBJ2-2,CASSREDRGLGGELFF,TGTGCCAGCAGCCGGGAGGACAGGGGGCTGGGCGGGGAGCTGTTTTTT
NA,NA,TRBV7-9,TRBJ2-3,CASSLLAGGGDTQYF,TGTGCCAGCAGCTTATTGGCAGGAGGTGGAGATACGCAGTATTTT
NA,NA,TRBV12-3/TRBV12-4,TRBJ1-1,CASSSNRVGVGFF,TGTGCCAGCAGTTCCAACCGCGTCGGGGTTGGTTTCTTT
NA,NA,TRBV4-1,TRBJ2-7,CASSQGRGRGGDWDEQYF,TGCGCCAGCAGCCAAGGGAGGGGGAGAGGGGGCGACTGGGACGAGCAGTACTTC
NA,NA,TRBV6-5,TRBJ1-2,CASTVFPDGDGYTF,TGTGCCAGCACTGTTTTTCCGGACGGGGATGGCTACACCTTC
once,TRBD1,TRBV6-2/TRBV6-3,TRBJ1-5,CASSFPWDRGYRYQPQHF,TGTGCCAGCAGTTTTCCCTGGGACAGGGGGTACCGATATCAGCCCCAGCATTTT
NA,NA,TRBV28,TRBJ2-1,CASTSPQAEAYNEQFF,TGTGCCAGCACCTCACCCCAAGCGGAGGCCTACAATGAGCAGTTCTTC
NA,NA,TRBV6-2/TRBV6-3,TRBJ2-5,CASSYDRLGTQYF,TGTGCCAGCAGTTATGACAGGTTAGGGACCCAGTACTTC
NA,NA,TRBV20-1,TRBJ1-2,CSTRDTYGYTF,TGCAGTACCCGGGACACATATGGCTACACCTTC
NA,NA,TRBV7-9,TRBJ1-3,CASSLAEGSGNTIYF,TGTGCCAGCAGCTTAGCGGAGGGATCGGGAAACACCATATATTTT
NA,NA,TRBV5-4,TRBJ2-7,CASSLPERFEQYF,TGTGCCAGCAGCTTGCCTGAGCGTTTTGAGCAGTACTTC
once,TRBD1,TRBV27,TRBJ2-7,CASRRGQGYEQYF,TGTGCCAGCAGGAGGGGACAGGGCTACGAGCAGTACTTC
NA,NA,TRBV2,TRBJ2-5,CASSVDYQQETQYF,TGTGCCAGCAGTGTCGACTACCAACAAGAGACCCAGTACTTC
NA,NA,TRBV18,TRBJ1-1,CASSPPGANTEAFF,TGTGCCAGCTCACCACCGGGGGCGAACACTGAAGCTTTCTTT
NA,TRBD2,TRBV28,TRBJ2-7,CASSPLGLAGTYEQYF,TGTGCCAGCAGTCCTCTGGGACTAGCGGGAACCTACGAGCAGTACTTC
NA,NA,TRBV27,TRBJ1-1,CASSSAGYTEAFF,TGTGCCAGCAGCTCCGCCGGGTACACTGAAGCTTTCTTT
few,NA,TRBV11-2,TRBJ1-2,CASSHLGSPDYGYTF,TGTGCCAGCAGCCACCTAGGGAGTCCGGACTATGGCTACACCTTC
NA,TRBD1,TRBV2,TRBJ1-2,CASTRTGANYGYTF,TGTGCCAGCACTAGGACAGGGGCCAACTATGGCTACACCTTC
few,NA,TRBV4-1,TRBJ1-3,CASSQGQSSGNTIYF,TGCGCCAGCAGCCAAGGACAGTCATCTGGAAACACCATATATTTT
NA,NA,TRBV5-4,TRBJ1-5,CASSLLGSNQPQHF,TGTGCCAGCAGTTTGCTAGGTAGCAATCAGCCCCAGCATTTT
NA,TRBD2,TRBV9,TRBJ2-7,CASSPSTSSGSYEQYF,TGTGCCAGCAGCCCCTCGACTAGCTCAGGGTCCTACGAGCAGTACTTC
NA,NA,TRBV19,TRBJ1-1,CASSKFPGADIRRVF,TGTGCCAGTAGCAAATTTCCGGGAGCGGATATTCGAAGGGTCTTT
NA,NA,TRBV11-3,TRBJ2-2,CASSLDLQGGTGELFF,TGTGCCAGCAGCTTAGATCTCCAGGGGGGCACCGGGGAGCTGTTTTTT
NA,NA,TRBV24-1,TRBJ1-2,CATSGFENNYGYTF,TGTGCCACCAGCGGTTTCGAAAATAACTATGGCTACACCTTC
NA,TRBD2,TRBV28,TRBJ2-1,CASSLPPSGQNNEQFF,TGTGCCAGCAGTTTACCCCCTAGCGGACAAAACAATGAGCAGTTCTTC
NA,NA,TRBV7-8,TRBJ1-4,CASSLAPATNEKLFF,TGTGCCAGCAGCTTAGCGCCGGCAACTAATGAAAAACTGTTTTTT
NA,TRBD2,TRBV7-3,TRBJ2-4,CASSPGLATRAAKNIQYF,TGTGCCAGCAGCCCTGGACTAGCAACTCGCGCGGCCAAAAACATTCAGTACTTC
NA,TRBD2,TRBV27,TRBJ2-3,CASRHDSGRVTDTQYF,TGTGCCAGCAGGCATGATAGCGGGAGGGTCACAGATACGCAGTATTTT
NA,TRBD1,TRBV6-1,TRBJ1-1,CASSRDRFNTEAFF,TGTGCCAGCAGTCGGGACAGGTTTAACACTGAAGCTTTCTTT
NA,TRBD1,TRBV28,TRBJ2-7,CASRSLGTGAYEQYF,TGTGCCAGCAGATCCTTAGGGACAGGGGCGTACGAGCAGTACTTC
NA,TRBD1,TRBV3-1/TRBV3-2,TRBJ2-2,CASSSQGEYTGELFF,TGTGCCAGCAGCAGTCAGGGGGAATACACCGGGGAGCTGTTTTTT
NA,TRBD1,TRBV3-1/TRBV3-2,TRBJ2-7,CASSQVGTGVREQYF,TGTGCCAGCAGCCAAGTAGGGACAGGGGTAAGGGAGCAGTACTTC
NA,NA,TRBV18,TRBJ1-6,CASSPRENSPLHF,TGTGCCAGCTCACCCCGGGAGAATTCACCCCTCCACTTT
few,NA,TRBV24-1,TRBJ2-1,CATSDWDNYNEQFF,TGTGCCACCAGTGATTGGGACAACTACAATGAGCAGTTCTTC
NA,TRBD1,TRBV5-1,TRBJ2-5,CASSRVSGTGGETQYF,TGCGCCAGCAGTCGGGTTTCCGGGACAGGGGGCGAGACCCAGTACTTC
NA,NA,TRBV6-1,TRBJ1-2,CASSEAGRGGGYTF,TGTGCCAGCAGTGAAGCGGGGAGGGGGGGCGGCTACACCTTC
NA,TRBD1,TRBV12-3/TRBV12-4,TRBJ1-3,CASSSTGGYTIYF,TGTGCCAGCAGTTCCACAGGGGGCTACACCATATATTTT
once,NA,TRBV4-1,TRBJ2-3,CASSQDLNKPDTQYF,TGCGCCAGCAGCCAAGATCTTAATAAGCCAGATACGCAGTATTTT
NA,TRBD2,TRBV3-1/TRBV3-2,TRBJ2-1,CASSQEAGGVNEQFF,TGTGCCAGCAGCCAAGAAGCGGGAGGGGTTAATGAGCAGTTCTTC
NA,NA,TRBV30,TRBJ2-7,CAWSVYGELYEQYF,TGTGCCTGGAGTGTATATGGGGAGCTCTACGAGCAGTACTTC
NA,TRBD1,TRBV7-8,TRBJ1-6,CASSPSPMGQGNSPLHF,TGTGCCAGCAGCCCGAGCCCTATGGGACAGGGGAATTCACCCCTCCACTTT
once,NA,TRBV7-2,TRBJ1-1,CASSLNGRGMNTEAFF,TGTGCCAGCAGCTTAAACGGGAGGGGCATGAACACTGAAGCTTTCTTT
NA,NA,TRBV10-3,TRBJ1-5,CAIGGGGDNQPQHF,TGTGCCATCGGAGGGGGGGGTGACAATCAGCCCCAGCATTTT
few,NA,TRBV4-1,TRBJ2-7,CASSQGPSQGFFDEQYF,TGCGCCAGCAGCCAAGGGCCCTCTCAGGGCTTCTTCGACGAGCAGTACTTC
NA,NA,TRBV30,TRBJ2-5,CAWSGGIQETQYF,TGTGCCTGGAGTGGAGGTATCCAAGAGACCCAGTACTTC
NA,NA,TRBV6-5,TRBJ2-7,CASIQTGTYEQYF,TGTGCCAGCATCCAGACAGGTACCTACGAGCAGTACTTC
NA,NA,TRBV18,TRBJ1-1,CASSPGDKRNTEAFF,TGTGCCAGCTCACCCGGAGATAAGAGGAACACTGAAGCTTTCTTT